This is a list of T cell receptor beta chains from one sample in a study of blood T cell repertoires in COVID-19. The assay was immunoSEQ multiplex PCR, and TCRdb's table has in-frame clones only and misses some. The data show about 240,000 clones, approximately 91% seen once. The sample taken for sequencing was peripheral blood. These TCRs come from a man younger than 45 with COVID-19, enrolled during active disease. Each CDR3 is given with its conserved first and last residue. A D gene is named only where the DNA matches it firmly. Expanded clones are given a class, and other clones once, few, many or no size at all.

j_call: TRBJ2-7
d_call: NA
v_call: TRBV6-1
clone_size: once
cdr3_nt: TGTGCCAGCAGTGAAGTGGGGGGCGAGCAGTACTTC
cdr3_aa: CASSEVGGEQYF

j_call: TRBJ1-2
d_call: NA
v_call: TRBV2
clone_size: NA
cdr3_nt: TGTGCCAGCAGATCAGGGCCCCGAACGCCCTATGGCTACACCTTC
cdr3_aa: CASRSGPRTPYGYTF

j_call: TRBJ1-3
d_call: TRBD1
v_call: TRBV5-5
clone_size: NA
cdr3_nt: TGTGCCAGCAGCGCTGGGACAGCTGGAAACACCATATATTTT
cdr3_aa: CASSAGTAGNTIYF

j_call: TRBJ1-2
d_call: NA
v_call: TRBV3-1/TRBV3-2
clone_size: NA
cdr3_nt: TGTGCCAGCAGCCAGATGACAGGATTATATGGCTACACCTTC
cdr3_aa: CASSQMTGLYGYTF

j_call: TRBJ2-2
d_call: TRBD2
v_call: TRBV7-3
clone_size: NA
cdr3_nt: TGTGCCAGCAGCTCCTCTAGCGGGGCGGACGGGGAGCTGTTTTTT
cdr3_aa: CASSSSSGADGELFF

j_call: TRBJ2-1
d_call: TRBD2
v_call: TRBV6-4
clone_size: NA
cdr3_nt: TGTGCCAGCAGTGAGATAGCGGGGGTGAATGAGCAGTTCTTC
cdr3_aa: CASSEIAGVNEQFF

j_call: TRBJ1-1
d_call: NA
v_call: TRBV19
clone_size: NA
cdr3_nt: TGTGCCAGTAGTATGGGGGCAAGAAACACTGAAGCTTTCTTT
cdr3_aa: CASSMGARNTEAFF

j_call: TRBJ2-7
d_call: TRBD2
v_call: TRBV5-4
clone_size: NA
cdr3_nt: TGTGCCAGCAGCCGAGGGACTAGCGGGGTCATCTCCTACGAGCAGTACTTC
cdr3_aa: CASSRGTSGVISYEQYF

j_call: TRBJ2-7
d_call: NA
v_call: TRBV5-1
clone_size: NA
cdr3_nt: TGCGCCAGCAGCTTGGTAGGAACAGCCTACGAGCAGTACTTC
cdr3_aa: CASSLVGTAYEQYF

j_call: TRBJ1-2
d_call: NA
v_call: TRBV18
clone_size: NA
cdr3_nt: TGTGCCAGCTCACCTCTCAACAAGAATGGCTACACCTTC
cdr3_aa: CASSPLNKNGYTF

j_call: TRBJ1-1
d_call: NA
v_call: TRBV6-1
clone_size: once
cdr3_nt: TGTGCCAGCAGTGAAAGCAGGGAGAACACTGAAGCTTTCTTT
cdr3_aa: CASSESRENTEAFF

j_call: TRBJ2-6
d_call: NA
v_call: TRBV7-9
clone_size: NA
cdr3_nt: TGTGCCAGCAGCGTTGGCGGGGAAATGAGCTCTGGGGCCAACGTCCTGACTTTC
cdr3_aa: CASSVGGEMSSGANVLTF

j_call: TRBJ1-3
d_call: TRBD1
v_call: TRBV18
clone_size: NA
cdr3_nt: TGTGCCAGCTCACGGGAGGGGACAGGAGGAAACACCATATATTTT
cdr3_aa: CASSREGTGGNTIYF

j_call: TRBJ1-5
d_call: TRBD1
v_call: TRBV29-1
clone_size: NA
cdr3_nt: TGCAGCGTGGCGCCAACAGGGGGTGGTCAGCCCCAGCATTTT
cdr3_aa: CSVAPTGGGQPQHF

j_call: TRBJ2-7
d_call: NA
v_call: TRBV28
clone_size: NA
cdr3_nt: TGTGCCAGCCGAGGGTCCTACGAGCAGTACTTC
cdr3_aa: CASRGSYEQYF

j_call: TRBJ2-7
d_call: TRBD1
v_call: TRBV19
clone_size: NA
cdr3_nt: TGTGCCAGTAGTAAATCACAGGGGTCAATGTACGAGCAGTACTTC
cdr3_aa: CASSKSQGSMYEQYF